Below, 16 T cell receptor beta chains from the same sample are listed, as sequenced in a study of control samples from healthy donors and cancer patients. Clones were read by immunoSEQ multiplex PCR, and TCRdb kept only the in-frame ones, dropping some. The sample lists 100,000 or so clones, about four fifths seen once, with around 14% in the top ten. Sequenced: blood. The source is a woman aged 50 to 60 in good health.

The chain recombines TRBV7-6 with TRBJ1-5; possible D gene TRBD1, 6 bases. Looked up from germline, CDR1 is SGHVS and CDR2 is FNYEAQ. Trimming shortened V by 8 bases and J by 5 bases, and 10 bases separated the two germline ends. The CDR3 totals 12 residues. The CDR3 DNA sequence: TGTGCCAGCTCAGGGGTCGATCAGCCCCAGCATTTT. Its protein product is CASSGVDQPQHF.

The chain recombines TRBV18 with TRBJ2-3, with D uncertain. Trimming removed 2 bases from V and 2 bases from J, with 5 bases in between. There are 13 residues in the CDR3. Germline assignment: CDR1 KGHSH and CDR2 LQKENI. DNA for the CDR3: TGTGCCAGCTCACCAGATACCACAGATACGCAGTATTTT. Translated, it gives CASSPDTTDTQYF.

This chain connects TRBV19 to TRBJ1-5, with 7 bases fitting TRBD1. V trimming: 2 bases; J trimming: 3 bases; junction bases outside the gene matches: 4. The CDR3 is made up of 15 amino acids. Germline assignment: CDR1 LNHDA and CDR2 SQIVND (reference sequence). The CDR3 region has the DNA TGTGCCAGTAGTATATTCGGGACAGACAATCAGCCCCAGCATTTT. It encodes CASSIFGTDNQPQHF.

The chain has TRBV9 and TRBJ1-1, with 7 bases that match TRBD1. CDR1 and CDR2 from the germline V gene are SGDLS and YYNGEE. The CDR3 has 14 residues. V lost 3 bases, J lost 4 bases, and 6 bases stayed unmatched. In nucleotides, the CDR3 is TGTGCCAGCAGCGCGACAGGGTCGATCACTGAAGCTTTCTTT. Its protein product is CASSATGSITEAFF.

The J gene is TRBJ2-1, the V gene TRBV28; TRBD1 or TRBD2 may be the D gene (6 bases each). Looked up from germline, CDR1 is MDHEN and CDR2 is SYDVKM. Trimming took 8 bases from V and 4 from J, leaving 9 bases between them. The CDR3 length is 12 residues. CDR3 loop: CASGGQYNEQFF. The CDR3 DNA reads TGTGCCAGCGGGGGGCAATACAATGAGCAGTTCTTC.

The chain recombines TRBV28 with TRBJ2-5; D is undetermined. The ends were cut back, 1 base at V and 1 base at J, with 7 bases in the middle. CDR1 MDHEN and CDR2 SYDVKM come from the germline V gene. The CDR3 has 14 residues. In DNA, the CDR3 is TGTGCCAGCAGTTTATATCGTCTCCAAGAGACCCAGTACTTC. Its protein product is CASSLYRLQETQYF.

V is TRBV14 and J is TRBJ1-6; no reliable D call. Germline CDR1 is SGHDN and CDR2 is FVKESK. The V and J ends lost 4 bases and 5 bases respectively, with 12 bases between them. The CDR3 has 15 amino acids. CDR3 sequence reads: CASSPPTSNNSPLHF. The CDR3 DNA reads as TGTGCCAGCAGCCCCCCAACGTCAAATAATTCACCCCTCCACTTT.

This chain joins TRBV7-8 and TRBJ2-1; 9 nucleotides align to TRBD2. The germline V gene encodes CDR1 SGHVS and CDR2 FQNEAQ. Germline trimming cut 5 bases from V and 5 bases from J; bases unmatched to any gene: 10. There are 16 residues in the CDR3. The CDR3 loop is CASSRGASGVNNEQFF. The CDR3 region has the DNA TGTGCCAGCAGCCGAGGGGCTAGCGGGGTTAACAATGAGCAGTTCTTC. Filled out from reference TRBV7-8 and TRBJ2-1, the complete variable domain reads GAGVSQSPRYKVAKRGQDVALRCDPISGHVSLFWYQQALGQGPEFLTYFQNEAQLDKSGLPSDRFFAERPEGSVSTLKIQRTQQEDSAVYLCASSRGASGVNNEQFFGPGTRLTVL.

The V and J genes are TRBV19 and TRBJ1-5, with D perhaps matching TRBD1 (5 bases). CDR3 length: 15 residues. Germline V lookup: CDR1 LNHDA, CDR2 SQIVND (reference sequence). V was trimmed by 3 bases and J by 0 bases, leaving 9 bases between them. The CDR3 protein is CASSIRTNSNQPQHF. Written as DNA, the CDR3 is TGTGCCAGTAGTATTCGGACAAATAGCAATCAGCCCCAGCATTTT. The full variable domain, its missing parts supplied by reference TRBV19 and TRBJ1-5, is DGGITQSPKYLFRKEGQNVTLSCEQNLNHDAMYWYRQDPGQGLRLIYYSQIVNDFQKGDIAEGYSVSREKKESFPLTVTSAQKNPTAFYLCASSIRTNSNQPQHFGDGTRLSIL.

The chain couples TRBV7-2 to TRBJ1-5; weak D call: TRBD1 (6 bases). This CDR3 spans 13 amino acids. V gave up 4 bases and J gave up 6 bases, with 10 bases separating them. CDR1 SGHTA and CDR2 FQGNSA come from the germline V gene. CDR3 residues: CASSSGVVQPQHF. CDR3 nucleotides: TGTGCCAGCAGCTCAGGGGTGGTTCAGCCCCAGCATTTT. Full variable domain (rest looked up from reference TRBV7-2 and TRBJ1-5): GAGVSQSPSNKVTEKGKDVELRCDPISGHTALYWYRQSLGQGLEFLIYFQGNSAPDKSGLPSDRFSAERTGGSVSTLTIQRTQQEDSAVYLCASSSGVVQPQHFGDGTRLSIL.

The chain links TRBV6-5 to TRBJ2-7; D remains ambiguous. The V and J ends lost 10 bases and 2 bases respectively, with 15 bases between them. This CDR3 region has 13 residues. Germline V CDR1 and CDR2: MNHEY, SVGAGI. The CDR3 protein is CATTPGSAYEQYF. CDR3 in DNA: TGTGCCACCACCCCCGGCTCGGCCTACGAGCAGTACTTC.

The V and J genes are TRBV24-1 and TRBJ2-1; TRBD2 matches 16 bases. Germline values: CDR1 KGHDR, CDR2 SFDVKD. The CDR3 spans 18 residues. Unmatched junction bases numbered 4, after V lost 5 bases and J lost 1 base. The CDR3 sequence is CATSVGTSGRGSYNEQFF. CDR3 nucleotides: TGTGCCACCAGTGTTGGGACTAGCGGGAGGGGATCCTACAATGAGCAGTTCTTC.

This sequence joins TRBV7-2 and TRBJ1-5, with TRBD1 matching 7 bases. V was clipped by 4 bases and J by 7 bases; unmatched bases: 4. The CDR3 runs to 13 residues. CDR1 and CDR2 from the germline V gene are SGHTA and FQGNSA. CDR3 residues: CASSYRGQQPQHF. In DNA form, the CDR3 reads TGTGCCAGCAGCTACAGGGGCCAACAGCCCCAGCATTTT.

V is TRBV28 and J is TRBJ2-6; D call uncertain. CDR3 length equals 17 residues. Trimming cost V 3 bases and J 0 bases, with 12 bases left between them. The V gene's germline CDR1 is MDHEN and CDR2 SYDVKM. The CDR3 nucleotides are TGTGCCAGCAGTTTCTTAGGTTCGCGCTCTGGGGCCAACGTCCTGACTTTC. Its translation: CASSFLGSRSGANVLTF.

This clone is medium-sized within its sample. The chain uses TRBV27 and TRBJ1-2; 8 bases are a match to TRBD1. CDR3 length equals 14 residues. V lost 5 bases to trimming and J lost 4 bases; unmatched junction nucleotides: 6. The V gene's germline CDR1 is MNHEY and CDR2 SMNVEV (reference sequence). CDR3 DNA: TGTGCCAGCAGTCCCCAGGACAGGGTCTATGGCTACACCTTC. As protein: CASSPQDRVYGYTF.

The CDR3: CASSQTANTEAFF. The DNA for the CDR3 is TGTGCCAGCAGTCAGACCGCGAACACTGAAGCTTTCTTT. The chain joins TRBV6-5 to TRBJ1-1; D remains ambiguous. V was shortened by 5 bases and J by 1 base, with 8 bases between the two germline ends. Germline CDR1 reads MNHEY; CDR2 reads SVGAGI. CDR3 length: 13 residues.